Below, 10 T cell receptor beta chains from the same sample are listed, as sequenced in a study of cytomegalovirus exposure and HLA in healthy donors (dated by TCRdb to about 2017). Libraries were built with the immunoSEQ multiplex PCR assay. For the multiplex PCR, a mixture combining 60 forward primers for TCR Vbeta segments and 13 reverse primers for TCR Jbeta segments was used. Entries here come from immuneACCESS through TCRdb and include only in-frame sequences with V and J called. Some clones fail to appear in such tables; in the studies checked, an unresolved V gene covers under half of the shortfall, and the cause of the remainder is unknown. The sample table contains some 150,000 clones; only one count was recorded for 80% of them. The top ten clones comprise about 9.5% of the sample. The sequenced sample consisted of PBMCs. These receptor sequences come from a man younger than 35 in good health and CMV-seropositive.

This chain connects TRBV7-2 to TRBJ1-4; D is perhaps TRBD1 (5 bases). CDR1 SGHTA and CDR2 FQGNSA come from the germline V gene. The V end lost 4 bases, the J end lost 5 bases, and 14 bases lay between the germline ends. The CDR3 has 15 residues. The CDR3, as DNA: TGTGCCAGCAGCTCCGTCGGGACTTCCAATGAAAAACTGTTTTTT. It translates to CASSSVGTSNEKLFF. Full variable domain (remainder filled in from reference TRBV7-2 and TRBJ1-4): GAGVSQSPSNKVTEKGKDVELRCDPISGHTALYWYRQSLGQGLEFLIYFQGNSAPDKSGLPSDRFSAERTGGSVSTLTIQRTQQEDSAVYLCASSSVGTSNEKLFFGSGTQLSVL.

V gene TRBV6-5 combines with J gene TRBJ2-6; D remains ambiguous. Germline V gene sequence: CDR1 MNHEY, CDR2 SVGAGI. Between the trimmed V and J ends, which lost 5 bases and 0 bases, there was a span of 5 bases. CDR3 length: 14 amino acids. CDR3 sequence reads: CASSPLSGANVLTF. In DNA form, the CDR3 reads TGTGCCAGCAGTCCTCTCTCTGGGGCCAACGTCCTGACTTTC.

This rearrangement joins TRBV19 to TRBJ2-7; TRBD2 matches 7 bases. The germline gives CDR1 LNHDA, CDR2 SQIVND (reference sequence). There are 15 residues in the CDR3. V gave up 3 bases and J gave up 0 bases; unmatched junction bases: 5. CDR3 amino acids: CASSMGLAVSYEQYF. The CDR3 nucleotides read TGTGCCAGTAGTATGGGGCTAGCGGTCTCCTACGAGCAGTACTTC.

CDR3 sequence: CASRQGDYGYTF. DNA for the CDR3: TGTGCCAGCAGACAGGGAGACTATGGCTACACCTTC. The chain is built from TRBV6-5 and TRBJ1-2, with D possibly TRBD1 on 6 matching bases. V gave up 6 bases and J gave up 3 bases, with 8 bases separating them. Germline lookup yields CDR1 MNHEY and CDR2 SVGAGI. CDR3 size: 12 residues.

The sample holds a few counts of this clone. The genes are TRBV7-2 and TRBJ1-2; unclear D gene. The CDR3 totals 14 residues. V was trimmed by 7 bases and J by 6 bases, leaving 18 bases between them. The germline V gene encodes CDR1 SGHTA and CDR2 FQGNSA. The CDR3 is CASTTRWGENGYTF. The CDR3 DNA is TGTGCCAGCACGACGAGGTGGGGAGAGAATGGCTACACCTTC.

CDR3 in amino acids: CASSQGDFRWEETDTQYF. The CDR3 DNA reads as TGCGCCAGCAGCCAAGGGGATTTTAGGTGGGAGGAGACAGATACGCAGTATTTT. The chain employs TRBV4-1 and TRBJ2-3, with D possibly matching TRBD2 (6 bases). Germline V gene data show CDR1 as MGHRA and CDR2 as YSYEKL. V shed 1 base and J shed 3 bases, with 20 bases lying between them. The CDR3 sequence is 18 residues long.

The chain joins TRBV27 to TRBJ2-2; the D is unclear. V shed 2 bases and J shed 5 bases, with 3 bases lying between them. The CDR3 is 12 residues long. Germline V gene sequence: CDR1 MNHEY, CDR2 SMNVEV (reference sequence). The CDR3 DNA is TGTGCCAGCAGTTTACTTACCGGGGAGCTGTTTTTT. Translated, it gives CASSLLTGELFF.

The chain joins TRBV25-1 to TRBJ1-1, with D possibly being TRBD1 (5 bases). Per germline, CDR1 MGHDK and CDR2 SYGVNS. This CDR3 contains 15 residues. The V end was cut by 1 base, the J end by 0 bases, with 9 bases between. The CDR3 DNA follows: TGTGCCAGCAGTGAATTGGGAGGGGTGAACACTGAAGCTTTCTTT. It yields the protein CASSELGGVNTEAFF.

The chain recombines TRBV30 with TRBJ2-1; TRBD1 aligns across 7 bases. CDR1 GTSNPN and CDR2 SVGIG come from the germline V gene (reference sequence). The CDR3 spans 14 residues. V dropped 8 bases and J dropped 0; count of bases not matched to a gene: 7. CDR3 amino acids: CASGDSNSYNEQFF. The CDR3 region has the DNA TGTGCCAGTGGGGACAGCAACTCCTACAATGAGCAGTTCTTC.

Remarks on this clone: At the DNA level, this CDR3 is encoded by other sequences in the same sample as well. V is TRBV7-2 and J is TRBJ1-3; no firm D call. Trimming pared 3 bases from V and 0 bases from J, leaving 12 bases between. The CDR3 covers 16 residues. Germline-derived CDR1 and CDR2 are SGHTA and FQGNSA. CDR3 protein: CASSLTGGNSGNTIYF. The CDR3 DNA sequence: TGTGCCAGCAGCTTGACGGGCGGGAACTCTGGAAACACCATATATTTT.